Listed here is a single TCR beta chain. The sample comes from a study of blood T cell repertoires in COVID-19. Germline loops: CDR1 SGHNT, CDR2 YYREEE (reference sequence). This CDR3 has 15 residues. The V end was cut by 3 bases, the J end by 0 bases, with 11 bases between. Measured with immunoSEQ multiplex PCR; TCRdb has only the in-frame clones, and not every one. The table records some 450,000 clones, 70% to 90% of them present only once. The sequence was collected from a woman aged 45-65 years with COVID-19, enrolled during active disease. Sequencing used peripheral blood. This sequence joins TRBV5-4 and TRBJ2-3, with D tentatively TRBD2 (7 bases). Here the CDR3 reads CASSWRGGSTDTQYF. CDR3 in DNA: TGTGCCAGCAGCTGGAGGGGGGGTAGCACAGATACGCAGTATTTT.